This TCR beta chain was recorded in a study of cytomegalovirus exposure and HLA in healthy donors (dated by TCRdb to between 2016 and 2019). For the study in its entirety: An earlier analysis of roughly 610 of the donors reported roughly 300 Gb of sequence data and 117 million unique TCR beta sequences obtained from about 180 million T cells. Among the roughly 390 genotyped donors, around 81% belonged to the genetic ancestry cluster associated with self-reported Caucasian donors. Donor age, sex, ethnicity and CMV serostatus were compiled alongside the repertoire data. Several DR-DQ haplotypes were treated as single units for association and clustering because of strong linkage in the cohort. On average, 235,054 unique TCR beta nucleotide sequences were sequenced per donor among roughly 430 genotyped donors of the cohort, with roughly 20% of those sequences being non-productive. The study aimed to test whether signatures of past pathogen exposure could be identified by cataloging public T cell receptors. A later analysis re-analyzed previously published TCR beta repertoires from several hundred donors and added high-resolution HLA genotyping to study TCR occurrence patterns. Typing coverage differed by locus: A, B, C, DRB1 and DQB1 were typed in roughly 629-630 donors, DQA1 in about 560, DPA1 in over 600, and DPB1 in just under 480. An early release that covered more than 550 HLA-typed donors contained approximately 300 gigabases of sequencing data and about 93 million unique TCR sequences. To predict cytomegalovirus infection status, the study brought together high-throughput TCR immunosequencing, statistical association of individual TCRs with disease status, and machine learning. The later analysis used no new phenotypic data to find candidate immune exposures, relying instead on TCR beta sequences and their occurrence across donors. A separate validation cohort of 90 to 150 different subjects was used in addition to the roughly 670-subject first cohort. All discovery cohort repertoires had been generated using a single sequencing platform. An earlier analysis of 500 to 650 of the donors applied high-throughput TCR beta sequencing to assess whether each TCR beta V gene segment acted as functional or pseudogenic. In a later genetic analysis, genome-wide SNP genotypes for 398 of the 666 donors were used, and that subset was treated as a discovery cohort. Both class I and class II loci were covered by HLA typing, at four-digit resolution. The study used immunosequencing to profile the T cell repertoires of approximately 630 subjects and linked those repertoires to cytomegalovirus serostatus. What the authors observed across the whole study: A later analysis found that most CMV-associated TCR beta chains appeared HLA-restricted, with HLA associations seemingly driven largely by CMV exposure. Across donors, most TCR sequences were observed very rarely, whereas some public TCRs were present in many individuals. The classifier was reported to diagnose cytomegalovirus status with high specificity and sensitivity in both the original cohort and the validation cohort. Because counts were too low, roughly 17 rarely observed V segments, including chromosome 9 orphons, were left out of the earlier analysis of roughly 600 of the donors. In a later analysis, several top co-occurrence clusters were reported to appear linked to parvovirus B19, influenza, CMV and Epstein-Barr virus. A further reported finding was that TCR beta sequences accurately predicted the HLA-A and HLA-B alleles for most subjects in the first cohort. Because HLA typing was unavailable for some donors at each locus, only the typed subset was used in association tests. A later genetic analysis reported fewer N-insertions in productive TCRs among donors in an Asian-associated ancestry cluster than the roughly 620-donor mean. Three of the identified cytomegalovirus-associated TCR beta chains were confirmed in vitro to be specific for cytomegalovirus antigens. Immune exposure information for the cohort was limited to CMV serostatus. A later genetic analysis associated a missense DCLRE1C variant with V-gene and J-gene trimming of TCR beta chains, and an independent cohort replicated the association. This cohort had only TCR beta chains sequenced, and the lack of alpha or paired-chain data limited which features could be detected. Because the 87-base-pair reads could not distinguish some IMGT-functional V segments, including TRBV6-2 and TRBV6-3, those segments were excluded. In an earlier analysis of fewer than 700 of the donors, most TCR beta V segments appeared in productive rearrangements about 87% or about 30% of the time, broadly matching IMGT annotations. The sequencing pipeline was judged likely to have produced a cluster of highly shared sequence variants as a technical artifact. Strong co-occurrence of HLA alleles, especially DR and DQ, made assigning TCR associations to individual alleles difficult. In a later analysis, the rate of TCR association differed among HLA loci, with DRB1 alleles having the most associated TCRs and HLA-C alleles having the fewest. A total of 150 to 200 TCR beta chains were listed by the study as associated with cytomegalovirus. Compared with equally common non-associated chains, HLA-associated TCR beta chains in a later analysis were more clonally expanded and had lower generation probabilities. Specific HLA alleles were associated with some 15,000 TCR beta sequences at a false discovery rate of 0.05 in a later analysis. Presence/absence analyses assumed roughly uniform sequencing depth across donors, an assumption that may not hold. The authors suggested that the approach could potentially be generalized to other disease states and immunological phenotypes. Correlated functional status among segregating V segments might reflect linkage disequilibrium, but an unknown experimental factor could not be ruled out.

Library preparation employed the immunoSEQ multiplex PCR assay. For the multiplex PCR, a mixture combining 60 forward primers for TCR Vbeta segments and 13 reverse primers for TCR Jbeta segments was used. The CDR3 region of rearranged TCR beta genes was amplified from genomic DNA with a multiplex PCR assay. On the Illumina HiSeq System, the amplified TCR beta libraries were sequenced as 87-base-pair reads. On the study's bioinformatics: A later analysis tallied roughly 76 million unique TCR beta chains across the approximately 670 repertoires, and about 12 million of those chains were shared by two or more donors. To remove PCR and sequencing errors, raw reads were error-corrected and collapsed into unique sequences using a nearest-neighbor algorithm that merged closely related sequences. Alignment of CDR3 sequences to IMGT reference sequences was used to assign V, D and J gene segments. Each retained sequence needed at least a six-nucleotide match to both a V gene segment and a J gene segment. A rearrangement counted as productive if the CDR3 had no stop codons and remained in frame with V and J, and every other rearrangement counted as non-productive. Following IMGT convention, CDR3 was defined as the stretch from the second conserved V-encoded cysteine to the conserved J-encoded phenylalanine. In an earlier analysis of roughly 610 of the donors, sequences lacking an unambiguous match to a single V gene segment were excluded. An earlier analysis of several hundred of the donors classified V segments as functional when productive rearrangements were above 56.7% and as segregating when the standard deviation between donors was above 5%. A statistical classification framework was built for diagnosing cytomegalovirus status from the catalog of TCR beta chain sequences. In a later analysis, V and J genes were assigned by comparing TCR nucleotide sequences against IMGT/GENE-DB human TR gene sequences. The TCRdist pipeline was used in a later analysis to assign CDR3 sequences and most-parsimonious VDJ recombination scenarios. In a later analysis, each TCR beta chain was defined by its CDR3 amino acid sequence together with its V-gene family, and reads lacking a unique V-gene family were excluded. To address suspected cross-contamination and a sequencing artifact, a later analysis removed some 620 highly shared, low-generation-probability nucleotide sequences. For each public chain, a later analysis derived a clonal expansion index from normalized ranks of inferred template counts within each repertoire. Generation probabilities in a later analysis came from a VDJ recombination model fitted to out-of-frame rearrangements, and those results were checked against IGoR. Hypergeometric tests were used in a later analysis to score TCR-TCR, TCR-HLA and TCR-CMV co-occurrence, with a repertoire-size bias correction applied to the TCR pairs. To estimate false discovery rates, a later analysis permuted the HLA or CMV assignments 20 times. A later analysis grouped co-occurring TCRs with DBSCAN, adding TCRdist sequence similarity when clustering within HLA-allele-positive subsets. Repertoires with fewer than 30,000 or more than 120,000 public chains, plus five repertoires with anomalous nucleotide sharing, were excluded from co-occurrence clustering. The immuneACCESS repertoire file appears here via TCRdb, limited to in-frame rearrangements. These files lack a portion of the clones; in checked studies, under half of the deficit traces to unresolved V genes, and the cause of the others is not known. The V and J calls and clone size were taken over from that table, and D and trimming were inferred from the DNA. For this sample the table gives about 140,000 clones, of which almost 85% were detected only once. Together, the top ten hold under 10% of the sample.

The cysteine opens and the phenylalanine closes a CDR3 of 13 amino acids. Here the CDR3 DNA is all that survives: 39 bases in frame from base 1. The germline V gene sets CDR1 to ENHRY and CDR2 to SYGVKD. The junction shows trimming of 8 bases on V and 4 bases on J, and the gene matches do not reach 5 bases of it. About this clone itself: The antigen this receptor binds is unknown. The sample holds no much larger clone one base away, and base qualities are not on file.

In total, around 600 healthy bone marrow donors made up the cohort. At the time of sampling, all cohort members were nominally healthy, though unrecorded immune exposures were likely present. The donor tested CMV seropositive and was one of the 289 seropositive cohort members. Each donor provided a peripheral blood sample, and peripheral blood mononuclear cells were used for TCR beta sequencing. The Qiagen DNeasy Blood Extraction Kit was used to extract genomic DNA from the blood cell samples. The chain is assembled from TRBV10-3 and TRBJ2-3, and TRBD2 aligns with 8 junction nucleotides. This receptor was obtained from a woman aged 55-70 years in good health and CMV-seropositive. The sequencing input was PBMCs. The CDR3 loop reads CAIVERESDTQYF. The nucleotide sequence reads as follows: TGTGCCATCGTCGAGCGGGAGTCAGATACGCAGTATTTT.